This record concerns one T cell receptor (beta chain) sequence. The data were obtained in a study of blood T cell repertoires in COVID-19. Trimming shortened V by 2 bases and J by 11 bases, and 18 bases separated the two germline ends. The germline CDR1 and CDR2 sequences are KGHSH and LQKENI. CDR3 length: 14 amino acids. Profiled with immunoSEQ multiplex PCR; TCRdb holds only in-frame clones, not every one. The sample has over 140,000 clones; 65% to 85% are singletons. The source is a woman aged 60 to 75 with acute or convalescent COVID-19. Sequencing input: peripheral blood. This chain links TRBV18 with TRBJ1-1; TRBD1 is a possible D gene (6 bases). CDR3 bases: TGTGCCAGCTCACCATTCGGGACACCGCGACAGGCTTTCTTT. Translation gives CASSPFGTPRQAFF.